The present T cell receptor beta chain was sequenced within a study of cytomegalovirus exposure and HLA in healthy donors (dated by TCRdb to the late 2010s). Background for the entire study: According to an earlier analysis of 587 of the donors, about 190 million T cells yielded 120 million or so unique TCR beta sequences and approximately 300 Gb of sequence data. Roughly 300 gigabases of sequencing data and tens of millions of unique TCR sequences made up an early release that covered some 640 HLA-typed donors. The genetic ancestry cluster associated with self-reported Caucasian donors included roughly 84% of the approximately 430 genotyped donors. The study aimed to test whether signatures of past pathogen exposure could be identified by cataloging public T cell receptors. Using immunosequencing, the study profiled T cell repertoires from 500 to 800 subjects and related those repertoires to cytomegalovirus serostatus. A separate validation cohort of roughly 120 different subjects was used in addition to the 666-subject first cohort. The study combined high-throughput TCR immunosequencing, statistical association of individual TCRs with disease status, and machine learning to predict cytomegalovirus infection status. In a later analysis, previously published TCR beta repertoires from several hundred donors were re-analyzed and high-resolution HLA genotyping was added so that TCR occurrence patterns could be studied. In the later analysis, no new phenotypic data were used to find candidate immune exposures; instead, reliance was placed on TCR beta sequences and their occurrence across donors. In an earlier analysis of 587 of the donors, high-throughput TCR beta sequencing was used to judge whether each TCR beta V gene segment behaved as functional or pseudogenic. Donor age, sex, ethnicity and CMV serostatus were compiled alongside the repertoire data. Genome-wide SNP genotypes for about 60% of the 666 donors were used in a later genetic analysis, which treated that subset as a discovery cohort. All discovery cohort repertoires had been generated using a single sequencing platform. Both class I and class II loci were covered by HLA typing, at four-digit resolution. The number of typed donors differed by locus: about 620-640 for A, B, C, DRB1 and DQB1; approximately 520 for DQA1; some 610 for DPA1; and about 450 for DPB1. Several DR-DQ haplotypes were handled as single units for association and clustering because linkage in the cohort was strong. Across around 400 genotyped donors of the cohort, an average of about 200,000 unique TCR beta nucleotide sequences per donor were sequenced, and 15% to 20% of those sequences were non-productive.

Concerning this clone itself: Its specific antigen is unknown. No much larger clone exists at a distance of one base, and base qualities are not known.

The cohort consisted of 600 to 700 healthy bone marrow donors. All cohort members were sampled while nominally healthy, although unrecorded immune exposures were likely present. The donor tested CMV seronegative and was one of the 352 seronegative cohort members. Every donor gave a peripheral blood sample, and the peripheral blood mononuclear cells from that sample were used for TCR beta sequencing. The Qiagen DNeasy Blood Extraction Kit was used to extract genomic DNA from the blood cell samples. On the study overall, not on this receptor specifically: In both the original and validation cohorts, the classifier was reported to diagnose cytomegalovirus status with high specificity and sensitivity. A group of highly shared sequence variants was considered likely to be a technical artifact of the sequencing pipeline. The study listed 164 TCR beta chains as associated with cytomegalovirus. A further reported finding was that TCR beta sequences accurately predicted the HLA-A and HLA-B alleles for most subjects in the first cohort. CMV serostatus was the only immune exposure information available for the cohort. According to a later analysis, TCR association rates differed among HLA loci, with DRB1 alleles showing the most associated TCRs and HLA-C alleles showing the fewest. V-gene and J-gene trimming of TCR beta chains was associated with a missense DCLRE1C variant in a later genetic analysis, and the association was replicated in an independent cohort. HLA typing was unavailable for some donors at each locus, so association tests used only the typed subset. In an earlier analysis of about 550 of the donors, most TCR beta V segments were observed in productive rearrangements about 90% or about 30% of the time, broadly matching IMGT annotations. Linkage disequilibrium might explain the correlated functional status among segregating V segments, but an unknown experimental factor could not be ruled out. Because counts were too low, about 18 rarely observed V segments, including chromosome 9 orphons, were excluded from the earlier analysis of around 640 of the donors. A later analysis found that HLA-associated TCR beta chains were more clonally expanded and had lower generation probabilities than equally common non-associated chains. In a later analysis, several top co-occurrence clusters were reported to appear linked to parvovirus B19, influenza, CMV and Epstein-Barr virus. The cohort was sequenced for TCR beta chains only, and without alpha or paired-chain data the features that could be detected were limited. Across donors, most TCR sequences were observed very rarely, whereas some public TCRs were present in many individuals. According to a later genetic analysis, donors in an Asian-associated ancestry cluster had fewer N-insertions in productive TCRs than the approximately 670-donor mean. Presence/absence analyses assumed roughly uniform sequencing depth across donors, an assumption that may not hold. The authors suggested that the approach could potentially be generalized to other disease states and immunological phenotypes. Some IMGT-functional V segments, including TRBV6-2 and TRBV6-3, could not be distinguished by the 87-base-pair reads and were therefore excluded. Three of the identified cytomegalovirus-associated TCR beta chains were confirmed in vitro to be specific for cytomegalovirus antigens. Assigning TCR associations to individual alleles was difficult when HLA alleles, especially DR and DQ, strongly co-occurred. A later analysis found that most CMV-associated TCR beta chains appeared HLA-restricted, with HLA associations seemingly driven largely by CMV exposure. A later analysis associated about 17,000 TCR beta sequences with specific HLA alleles at a false discovery rate of 0.05.

The cysteine opens and the phenylalanine closes a CDR3 of 14 amino acids. This entry keeps only the CDR3 DNA: 42 bases, framed from base 1. The germline V gene (reference sequence) specifies MNHEY as CDR1 and SMNVEV as CDR2. V loses 0 bases of germline sequence and J loses 4 bases, and the interval between the two ends is 9 bases. The library was made by the immunoSEQ multiplex PCR assay. For the multiplex PCR, a mixture combining 60 forward primers for TCR Vbeta segments and 13 reverse primers for TCR Jbeta segments was used. The CDR3 region of rearranged TCR beta genes was amplified from genomic DNA by a multiplex PCR assay. The Illumina HiSeq System was used to sequence the amplified TCR beta libraries as 87-base-pair reads. The published analysis was carried out like this. A later analysis tallied about 77 million unique TCR beta chains across the 666 repertoires, and 10 million to 11 million of those chains were shared by two or more donors. To remove PCR and sequencing errors, raw reads were error-corrected and collapsed into unique sequences using a nearest-neighbor algorithm that merged closely related sequences. CDR3 sequences were aligned to IMGT reference sequences to assign V, D and J gene segments. For a sequence to be retained, at least a six-nucleotide match to both a V gene segment and a J gene segment was required. Rearrangements were called productive when the CDR3 lacked stop codons and stayed in frame with V and J; all others were non-productive. CDR3 was defined according to IMGT convention as the region running from the second conserved V-encoded cysteine to the conserved J-encoded phenylalanine. The earlier analysis of 587 of the donors excluded sequences that lacked an unambiguous match to a single V gene segment. In an earlier analysis of roughly 500 of the donors, V segments were called functional above 56.7% productive rearrangements and were called segregating when the between-donor standard deviation exceeded 5%. To diagnose cytomegalovirus status from the catalog of TCR beta chain sequences, a statistical classification framework was built. In a later analysis, TCR nucleotide sequences were compared against IMGT/GENE-DB human TR gene sequences so that V and J genes could be assigned. The TCRdist pipeline was used in a later analysis to assign CDR3 sequences and most-parsimonious VDJ recombination scenarios. In a later analysis, each TCR beta chain was defined by its CDR3 amino acid sequence together with its V-gene family, and reads without a unique V-gene family were excluded. To address suspected cross-contamination and a sequencing artifact, a later analysis removed 592 highly shared, low-generation-probability nucleotide sequences. A later analysis calculated a clonal expansion index for each public chain from normalized within-repertoire ranks of inferred template counts. In a later analysis, generation probabilities were computed with a VDJ recombination model fitted to out-of-frame rearrangements, and the resulting probabilities were checked against IGoR. In a later analysis, TCR-TCR, TCR-HLA and TCR-CMV co-occurrence was scored with hypergeometric tests, and a repertoire-size bias correction was applied to TCR pairs. A later analysis estimated false discovery rates by permuting HLA or CMV assignments 20 times. In a later analysis, co-occurring TCRs were grouped using DBSCAN, with TCRdist sequence similarity added in when clustering inside HLA-allele-positive subsets. For co-occurrence clustering, repertoires with fewer than 30,000 or more than 120,000 public chains were excluded, along with roughly five repertoires with anomalous nucleotide sharing. What TCRdb holds here is the immuneACCESS table cut down to in-frame rearrangements. Part of the clones is not present; checked against another copy, under half of the missing clones reflect an unresolved V gene, and the others are unexplained. Clonal size and the V and J genes are those of that table, whereas D and trimming came from the DNA. This sample is represented by 210,000 or so clones; 83% of them were singletons. In total, the top ten clones hold 1.4% of the sample.

In this chain, TRBV27 is recombined with TRBJ1-2; a tentative D call is TRBD1 (5 bases match). The source is a girl aged 5 to 17 in good health and CMV-seronegative. The sample was PBMCs. The CDR3 amino acid sequence is: CASSLSGQFYGYTF. The bases read TGTGCCAGCAGTTTATCGGGGCAGTTCTATGGCTACACCTTC.